This T cell receptor (beta chain) appears in the sequencing data of a study of cytomegalovirus exposure and HLA in healthy donors. Per germline, CDR1 SGHKS and CDR2 YYEKEE (reference sequence). The CDR3 loop spans 14 amino acids. V was shortened by 3 bases and J by 2 bases, with 11 bases between the two germline ends. The PCR was carried out with 60 Vbeta primers and 13 Jbeta primers. Some clones are missing from TCRdb's copy, which holds only in-frame ones; the method was immunoSEQ multiplex PCR. In the table there are approximately 190,000 clones, approximately 70% of which are singletons. V gene TRBV5-5 combines with J gene TRBJ1-2; D not resolved. The clonotype was recovered from a man aged 40-50 years in good health and CMV-seropositive. The specimen sequenced was PBMCs. CDR3 sequence reads: CASSSLGANYGYTF. The CDR3 nucleotides read TGTGCCAGCAGCTCCCTCGGAGCGAACTATGGCTACACCTTC.